This T cell receptor (beta chain) was sequenced during a study of OX40 agonist ivuxolimab in advanced cancers. Study-level findings and limits: Expansion of clones was among the lowest in partial responders at 0.1-3.0 mg/kg.

A note on this clone: The antigen is undetermined.

The CDR3 is 13 residues long. The trim removed 9 bases at V and 10 bases at J, leaving 8 bases unmatched. Germline CDR1 LNHDA, CDR2 SQIVND (reference sequence). This table comes from immunoSEQ multiplex PCR, and its TCRdb copy is limited to in-frame clones, with some not included. Of over 55,000 clones listed, just under 95% are singletons. Cycle 7 day 1, cycle 4 day 1, and baseline were the timepoints at which blood was sampled. The rearrangement uses TRBV19 and TRBJ2-1; TRBD2 agrees at 11 bases. The sequence was obtained from an adult with an advanced solid tumor such as melanoma, head and neck, liver or kidney cancer. The material sequenced was CD4+ or CD8+ T cells sorted from blood, taken in a trial of the OX40 agonist ivuxolimab. The CDR3 sequence is CASGLAGLREQFF. CDR3 DNA sequence: TGTGCCAGCGGACTAGCGGGTTTAAGGGAGCAGTTCTTC.